This is a list of T cell receptor beta chains from one sample in a study of beta chain features in type 1 diabetes. Only in-frame clones appear in the TCRdb table, and some are missing; sequencing was by immunoSEQ multiplex PCR. This sample carries roughly 310,000 clones, approximately 10% of them seen once, and the ten largest clones take about 0.015%. The material sequenced was naive CD4+ T cells from blood. These receptors all stem from a woman under 40 in good health. CDR3s include the opening cysteine and the closing phenylalanine or tryptophan. A D gene is named only where the DNA matches it firmly. The size of a clone is reported for some rows only, either as once, few or many, or as a class for expanded clones.

v_call,clone_size,d_call,j_call,cdr3_aa,cdr3_nt
TRBV15,-,-,TRBJ2-3,CATVGGMGTDTQYF,TGTGCCACCGTTGGCGGGATGGGCACAGATACGCAGTATTTT
TRBV10-3,few,-,TRBJ1-1,CAISESGDTEAFF,TGTGCCATCAGTGAGTCTGGAGACACTGAAGCTTTCTTT
TRBV29-1,few,-,TRBJ2-5,CSVEGQLQETQYF,TGCAGCGTGGAGGGACAGTTGCAAGAGACCCAGTACTTC
TRBV4-1,-,TRBD2,TRBJ2-5,CASSQVASGPETQYF,TGCGCCAGCAGCCAAGTGGCTAGCGGTCCGGAGACCCAGTACTTC
TRBV11-2,few,TRBD2,TRBJ2-2,CASSSRGSGTTGELFF,TGTGCCAGCAGCTCCCGCGGTAGCGGGACCACCGGGGAGCTGTTTTTT
TRBV5-1,few,TRBD2,TRBJ2-1,CASSLGTSGRAGQFF,TGCGCCAGCAGCTTGGGGACTAGCGGGAGGGCGGGGCAGTTCTTC
TRBV2,few,TRBD1,TRBJ1-4,CASIIQGATNEKLFF,TGTGCCAGCATTATCCAGGGGGCGACTAATGAAAAACTGTTTTTT
TRBV2,-,-,TRBJ1-5,CASSQVSSNQPQHF,TGTGCCAGCAGCCAGGTGTCTAGCAATCAGCCCCAGCATTTT
TRBV30,-,-,TRBJ2-1,CAWSVPLLRGNEQFF,TGTGCCTGGAGTGTACCGTTGCTTCGCGGCAATGAGCAGTTCTTC
TRBV9,-,TRBD1,TRBJ1-5,CASSAEDRAPDNQPQHF,TGTGCCAGCAGCGCAGAGGACAGGGCCCCGGACAATCAGCCCCAGCATTTT
TRBV6-6,few,TRBD2,TRBJ2-3,CASSTGTSGRDTQYF,TGTGCCAGCAGTACCGGGACTAGCGGGAGAGATACGCAGTATTTT
TRBV29-1,few,-,TRBJ1-3,CSVAQGPGNTIYF,TGCAGCGTTGCACAGGGTCCTGGAAACACCATATATTTT
TRBV9,-,-,TRBJ1-5,CASSEGSGSGNQPQHF,TGTGCCAGCAGCGAGGGATCAGGGAGCGGGAATCAGCCCCAGCATTTT
TRBV29-1,few,-,TRBJ2-2,CSGRLTNTGELFF,TGCAGCGGCCGACTAACGAACACCGGGGAGCTGTTTTTT
TRBV18,few,TRBD1,TRBJ2-5,CASSPGTGRDETQYF,TGTGCCAGCTCACCGGGGACAGGGCGAGACGAGACCCAGTACTTC
TRBV13,few,-,TRBJ2-7,CASSLGRRSYEQYF,TGTGCCAGCAGCTTAGGCCGGCGGTCCTACGAGCAGTACTTC
TRBV19,few,TRBD2,TRBJ2-7,CASTSGGKPYEQYF,TGTGCCAGTACCTCCGGGGGGAAACCGTACGAGCAGTACTTC
TRBV10-3,-,TRBD1,TRBJ2-6,CAIRSGQGAGANVLTF,TGTGCCATCAGATCGGGACAGGGGGCCGGGGCCAACGTCCTGACTTTC
TRBV5-8,few,-,TRBJ1-5,CASSRGQSTYSNQPQHF,TGTGCCAGCAGTCGCGGACAGTCGACGTATAGCAATCAGCCCCAGCATTTT
TRBV2,-,TRBD1,TRBJ1-1,CASSPPGQGGHTEAFF,TGTGCCAGCAGTCCTCCGGGACAGGGGGGACACACTGAAGCTTTCTTT
TRBV7-9,-,-,TRBJ2-1,CASSLARANEQFF,TGTGCCAGCAGCTTAGCGAGGGCCAATGAGCAGTTCTTC
TRBV10-3,-,TRBD1,TRBJ2-7,CAAGTGGSYEQYF,TGTGCCGCCGGGACAGGTGGATCCTACGAGCAGTACTTC
TRBV25-1,few,-,TRBJ2-5,CASSGARPQETQYF,TGTGCCAGCAGTGGGGCCCGTCCACAAGAGACCCAGTACTTC
TRBV28,-,TRBD2,TRBJ2-1,CASHKTSGTGNEQFF,TGTGCCAGCCATAAAACTAGCGGGACAGGCAATGAGCAGTTCTTC
TRBV9,-,TRBD2,TRBJ2-1,CASSVGGLAGGRAFF,TGTGCCAGCAGCGTAGGAGGACTAGCGGGAGGGCGAGCGTTCTTC
TRBV5-1,-,-,TRBJ2-5,CASSSHLGGAQETQYF,TGCGCCAGCAGCTCGCACCTGGGGGGAGCGCAAGAGACCCAGTACTTC
TRBV30,few,TRBD1,TRBJ2-7,CAWSTGAAQGQF,TGTGCCTGGAGTACAGGGGCGGCACAGGGCCAATTC
TRBV6-5,few,TRBD2,TRBJ2-7,CASSYGGRRYEQYF,TGTGCCAGCAGTTACGGCGGGAGGAGGTACGAGCAGTACTTC
TRBV18,-,TRBD1,TRBJ1-2,CASSNKQGDYGYTF,TGTGCCAGCTCAAACAAACAGGGGGACTATGGCTACACCTTC
TRBV6-5,few,TRBD2,TRBJ2-1,CASTSGLGNEQFF,TGTGCCAGCACTAGCGGTCTAGGGAATGAGCAGTTCTTC
TRBV28,few,-,TRBJ1-2,CASSSGGTDYGYTF,TGTGCCAGCAGTTCCGGGGGGACCGACTATGGCTACACCTTC
TRBV5-1,few,TRBD1,TRBJ1-5,CASSLGQGEPQHF,TGCGCCAGCAGCTTGGGACAGGGGGAGCCCCAGCATTTT
TRBV29-1,few,TRBD1,TRBJ1-2,CSVEGVGQSDYGYTF,TGCAGCGTTGAAGGGGTGGGACAGTCGGACTATGGCTACACCTTC
TRBV29-1,-,TRBD2,TRBJ2-3,CSVEELAGETQYF,TGCAGCGTTGAAGAATTAGCGGGTGAGACGCAGTATTTT
TRBV2,few,TRBD2,TRBJ2-1,CASRPQAGGINNEQFF,TGTGCCAGCAGACCGCAAGCGGGAGGAATAAACAATGAGCAGTTCTTC
TRBV7-6,-,-,TRBJ2-3,CASSPDLPRADTQYF,TGTGCCAGCAGCCCGGACCTCCCGCGGGCAGATACGCAGTATTTT
TRBV9,-,-,TRBJ2-7,CASSGAPSSYEQYF,TGTGCCAGCAGCGGGGCCCCGAGCTCCTACGAGCAGTACTTC
TRBV11-2,-,TRBD2,TRBJ2-1,CASSTTSGNNEQFF,TGTGCCAGCAGCACGACTAGCGGTAACAATGAGCAGTTCTTC
TRBV7-2,few,TRBD1,TRBJ1-2,CASSLRGQIYGYTF,TGTGCCAGCAGCTTAAGGGGACAGATCTATGGCTACACCTTC
TRBV19,-,-,TRBJ1-1,CASSNPAGGNTEAFF,TGTGCCAGTAGTAACCCCGCCGGGGGGAACACTGAAGCTTTCTTT
TRBV6-5,-,TRBD1,TRBJ1-1,CASSRGQGVTEAFF,TGTGCCAGCAGTAGGGGACAGGGGGTTACTGAAGCTTTCTTT
TRBV4-2,few,TRBD1,TRBJ1-4,CASSQPAGTANEKLFF,TGTGCCAGCAGCCAACCGGCCGGGACAGCCAATGAAAAACTGTTTTTT
TRBV9,-,-,TRBJ1-3,CASSSQVGSSGNTIYF,TGTGCCAGCAGCTCCCAGGTGGGGAGCTCTGGAAACACCATATATTTT
TRBV5-6,-,-,TRBJ1-2,CASSPPPGLNYGYTF,TGTGCCAGCAGCCCTCCTCCGGGACTAAACTATGGCTACACCTTC
TRBV29-1,few,TRBD2,TRBJ2-2,CSVGGGGGGNTGELFF,TGCAGCGTTGGGGGCGGTGGCGGGGGTAACACCGGGGAGCTGTTTTTT
TRBV4-3,few,-,TRBJ2-7,CASSQEWGPYEQYF,TGCGCCAGCAGCCAAGAGTGGGGCCCCTACGAGCAGTACTTC
TRBV7-9,few,TRBD2,TRBJ2-1,CASSNGRAPEQFF,TGTGCCAGCAGCAACGGGAGGGCCCCTGAGCAGTTCTTC
TRBV5-6,few,TRBD1,TRBJ2-5,CASSPGTVQETQYF,TGTGCCAGCAGCCCCGGGACAGTGCAAGAGACCCAGTACTTC
TRBV5-1,-,TRBD2,TRBJ2-7,CASSGGLAQYEQYF,TGCGCCAGCAGCGGGGGACTAGCCCAATACGAGCAGTACTTC
TRBV30,-,-,TRBJ1-1,CAWSVRWETEAFF,TGTGCCTGGAGTGTAAGGTGGGAGACTGAAGCTTTCTTT
TRBV28,few,TRBD1,TRBJ2-3,CASSSFGQGRDTQYF,TGTGCCAGCAGTTCATTCGGACAGGGACGGGATACGCAGTATTTT
TRBV9,few,TRBD2,TRBJ2-1,CASDVGLAPQSSYNEQFF,TGTGCCAGCGACGTGGGACTAGCGCCCCAGAGCTCCTACAATGAGCAGTTCTTC
TRBV28,few,TRBD1,TRBJ2-7,CASSPADRDAESQYF,TGTGCCAGCAGTCCCGCGGACAGGGACGCGGAGTCGCAGTACTTC
TRBV29-1,-,-,TRBJ1-1,CSASGGGTEAFF,TGCAGCGCCTCGGGGGGCGGCACTGAAGCTTTCTTT
TRBV6-1,-,-,TRBJ2-6,CATQGSGANVLTF,TGTGCCACCCAGGGTTCTGGGGCCAACGTCCTGACTTTC
TRBV12-5,-,TRBD2,TRBJ2-1,CASGRSGLAGSPGNEQFF,TGTGCTAGTGGTAGATCGGGACTAGCGGGGTCTCCGGGCAATGAGCAGTTCTTC
TRBV6-5,-,TRBD1,TRBJ1-2,CASRLDRNYGYTF,TGTGCCAGCAGACTGGACAGGAACTATGGCTACACCTTC